This is a list of T cell receptor beta chains from one sample in a study of shared clonotypes between healthy human individuals. Measured with immunoSEQ multiplex PCR; TCRdb has only the in-frame clones, and not every one. The sample shows approximately 2.1 million clones, more than 85% of them seen only once. Sequences were obtained from naive CD4+ T cells from PBMCs. Receptor source: a young man in good health. Some clones in this sample may be carry-over from other donors' samples. Each CDR3 is given with its conserved first and last residue. A D gene is named only where the DNA matches it firmly. Part of the rows lack a size; the others show once, few, many or a class for expanded clones.

CDR3 DNA: TGCGCCAGCAGCCAAGGAAGGGACAGAGGGAACACTGAAGCTTTCTTT; CDR3 protein: CASSQGRDRGNTEAFF; J gene: TRBJ1-1; V gene: TRBV4-1; clone size: NA; D gene: TRBD1
CDR3 DNA: TGTGCCAGCAGTGTAAATAGCGAGACTGAAGCTTTCTTT; CDR3 protein: CASSVNSETEAFF; J gene: TRBJ1-1; V gene: TRBV9; clone size: NA; D gene: NA
CDR3 DNA: TGTGCCAGCCGAGAGACAGGGGGACGGGGCTACACCTTC; CDR3 protein: CASRETGGRGYTF; J gene: TRBJ1-2; V gene: TRBV28; clone size: NA; D gene: TRBD1
CDR3 DNA: TGTGCCAGCAGCTTAGCAGGGTCTAATGAAAAACTGTTTTTT; CDR3 protein: CASSLAGSNEKLFF; J gene: TRBJ1-4; V gene: TRBV7-2; clone size: NA; D gene: NA
CDR3 DNA: TGTGCCAGCAGCCAGGACAGGGGAGTGATCATATATTTT; CDR3 protein: CASSQDRGVIIYF; J gene: TRBJ1-3; V gene: TRBV5-6; clone size: NA; D gene: TRBD1
CDR3 DNA: TGCGCCAGCAGCCAATCCACCGGGACCCTTTACGAGCAGTACTTC; CDR3 protein: CASSQSTGTLYEQYF; J gene: TRBJ2-7; V gene: TRBV5-1; clone size: NA; D gene: NA
CDR3 DNA: TGTGCCAGCAGCTTAGGGGCTGTGCCTAGCACAGATACGCAGTATTTT; CDR3 protein: CASSLGAVPSTDTQYF; J gene: TRBJ2-3; V gene: TRBV7-8; clone size: once; D gene: NA
CDR3 DNA: TGTGCCAGCGGAAGGGTTACTGAAGCTTTCTTT; CDR3 protein: CASGRVTEAFF; J gene: TRBJ1-1; V gene: TRBV2; clone size: NA; D gene: NA
CDR3 DNA: TGTGCCAGTACCCTGGGACAGGGGAGGAACACTGAAGCTTTCTTT; CDR3 protein: CASTLGQGRNTEAFF; J gene: TRBJ1-1; V gene: TRBV19; clone size: few; D gene: TRBD1
CDR3 DNA: TGTGCCTGGAGTGTCCCCCACAAACAAAACAATGAGCAGTTCTTC; CDR3 protein: CAWSVPHKQNNEQFF; J gene: TRBJ2-1; V gene: TRBV30; clone size: NA; D gene: NA
CDR3 DNA: TGTGCCTGGGATCTCAGATTCACAGATACGCAGTATTTT; CDR3 protein: CAWDLRFTDTQYF; J gene: TRBJ2-3; V gene: TRBV30; clone size: NA; D gene: NA
CDR3 DNA: TGTGCCAGCAGCTTGGGGGGCGGGATTTTAACCTACGAGCAGTACTTC; CDR3 protein: CASSLGGGILTYEQYF; J gene: TRBJ2-7; V gene: TRBV5-6; clone size: NA; D gene: NA
CDR3 DNA: TGCAGCGTTGTCTGGTTGGCCACCCGGGACCCAGATACGCAGTATTTT; CDR3 protein: CSVVWLATRDPDTQYF; J gene: TRBJ2-3; V gene: TRBV29-1; clone size: NA; D gene: NA
CDR3 DNA: TGTGCCAGCTCCCCCCCTGGAAACACCATATATTTT; CDR3 protein: CASSPPGNTIYF; J gene: TRBJ1-3; V gene: TRBV18; clone size: NA; D gene: NA
CDR3 DNA: TGTGCCAGCAGTCAATATAGCGGGAGGGTCACAGATACGCAGTATTTT; CDR3 protein: CASSQYSGRVTDTQYF; J gene: TRBJ2-3; V gene: TRBV28; clone size: NA; D gene: TRBD2
CDR3 DNA: TGTGCCAGTAACAGGGGGATTGGCGAGCCCCAGCATTTT; CDR3 protein: CASNRGIGEPQHF; J gene: TRBJ1-5; V gene: TRBV9; clone size: NA; D gene: TRBD1
CDR3 DNA: TGTGCCAGCAGTTCCACCTACGAGCAGTACTTC; CDR3 protein: CASSSTYEQYF; J gene: TRBJ2-7; V gene: TRBV27; clone size: NA; D gene: NA
CDR3 DNA: TGTGCCAGCAGCTTGTTAGGGGCGGGCACCGGGGAGCTGTTTTTT; CDR3 protein: CASSLLGAGTGELFF; J gene: TRBJ2-2; V gene: TRBV5-5; clone size: NA; D gene: NA
CDR3 DNA: TGTGCCAGCAGTTACGAGGCCATGAAAAACGAGCAGTACTTC; CDR3 protein: CASSYEAMKNEQYF; J gene: TRBJ2-7; V gene: TRBV6-6; clone size: NA; D gene: NA
CDR3 DNA: TGTGCCAGCAGCTTGACTAGACCCTATGGCTACACCTTC; CDR3 protein: CASSLTRPYGYTF; J gene: TRBJ1-2; V gene: TRBV5-6; clone size: NA; D gene: NA
CDR3 DNA: TGTGCCAGCAGTTTAGGTGGGAGCAGGTACGAGCAGTACTTC; CDR3 protein: CASSLGGSRYEQYF; J gene: TRBJ2-7; V gene: TRBV28; clone size: NA; D gene: NA
CDR3 DNA: TGTGCCAGCAGCGTGGCTCATTCGACAGGGGGCCAAGAGACCCAGTACTTC; CDR3 protein: CASSVAHSTGGQETQYF; J gene: TRBJ2-5; V gene: TRBV9; clone size: NA; D gene: TRBD1
CDR3 DNA: TGTGCCAGCAGTGGCTCGTGGGGGCTTGGGGGCAATCAGCCCCAGCATTTT; CDR3 protein: CASSGSWGLGGNQPQHF; J gene: TRBJ1-5; V gene: TRBV2; clone size: NA; D gene: NA
CDR3 DNA: TGTGCCAGTAGACTAGCGGGTGCCAAAAACATTCAGTACTTC; CDR3 protein: CASRLAGAKNIQYF; J gene: TRBJ2-4; V gene: TRBV19; clone size: NA; D gene: TRBD2
CDR3 DNA: TGTGCCAGCAGCTTAAGGGGACAGGGCACAGCAAGGTCCTACAATGAGCAGTTCTTC; CDR3 protein: CASSLRGQGTARSYNEQFF; J gene: TRBJ2-1; V gene: TRBV7-3; clone size: NA; D gene: TRBD1
CDR3 DNA: TGTGCCAGCACCTCATCCTGGCCTGGAAACACCATATATTTT; CDR3 protein: CASTSSWPGNTIYF; J gene: TRBJ1-3; V gene: TRBV7-2; clone size: NA; D gene: NA
CDR3 DNA: TGTGCCAGCAGATCGACAATTAGCAATCAGCCCCAGCATTTT; CDR3 protein: CASRSTISNQPQHF; J gene: TRBJ1-5; V gene: TRBV2; clone size: once; D gene: NA
CDR3 DNA: TGTGCCAGCAGCTTCCGAGAGGGCGAGCAGTTCTTC; CDR3 protein: CASSFREGEQFF; J gene: TRBJ2-1; V gene: TRBV7-3; clone size: once; D gene: NA
CDR3 DNA: TGCGCCAGCAGCCTGGGACTAGCGGCATCCTACAATGAGCAGTTCTTC; CDR3 protein: CASSLGLAASYNEQFF; J gene: TRBJ2-1; V gene: TRBV5-1; clone size: NA; D gene: TRBD2
CDR3 DNA: TGCAGCGTTGTAGGGGTGCGAGGTAACTATGGCTACACCTTC; CDR3 protein: CSVVGVRGNYGYTF; J gene: TRBJ1-2; V gene: TRBV29-1; clone size: NA; D gene: NA
CDR3 DNA: TGTGCCAGCAGCCCCACTCCGGGGAGCTCCTACAATGAGCAGTTCTTC; CDR3 protein: CASSPTPGSSYNEQFF; J gene: TRBJ2-1; V gene: TRBV9; clone size: once; D gene: NA
CDR3 DNA: TGTGCCACCAGCAGAGATCGAAACACTGAAGCTTTCTTT; CDR3 protein: CATSRDRNTEAFF; J gene: TRBJ1-1; V gene: TRBV15; clone size: many; D gene: NA
CDR3 DNA: TGTGCCAGCGGAGGAATGAACACTGAAGCTTTCTTT; CDR3 protein: CASGGMNTEAFF; J gene: TRBJ1-1; V gene: TRBV27; clone size: NA; D gene: NA
CDR3 DNA: TGTGCCTGGAGTGGGCGAGGTGAAAAACTGTTTTTT; CDR3 protein: CAWSGRGEKLFF; J gene: TRBJ1-4; V gene: TRBV30; clone size: NA; D gene: NA
CDR3 DNA: TGTGCCAGCAGCCAAGATTTCAACGGGGGCCCTCCTGAAAAACTGTTTTTT; CDR3 protein: CASSQDFNGGPPEKLFF; J gene: TRBJ1-4; V gene: TRBV4-2; clone size: once; D gene: NA
CDR3 DNA: TGCGCCAGCACGGGACAGGGGGTCTACGAGCAGTACTTC; CDR3 protein: CASTGQGVYEQYF; J gene: TRBJ2-7; V gene: TRBV5-1; clone size: NA; D gene: TRBD1
CDR3 DNA: TGCAGCGTTGGCGGCTGGAAAAGCGGGCAGCTCTACGAGCAGTACTTC; CDR3 protein: CSVGGWKSGQLYEQYF; J gene: TRBJ2-7; V gene: TRBV29-1; clone size: NA; D gene: NA
CDR3 DNA: TGTGCCAGCAGCCCACAACACGGTAGCAATCAGCCCCAGCATTTT; CDR3 protein: CASSPQHGSNQPQHF; J gene: TRBJ1-5; V gene: TRBV7-3; clone size: NA; D gene: NA
CDR3 DNA: TGCGCCAGCACCCCATCCTACGGTCCGGGCACTGAAGCTTTCTTT; CDR3 protein: CASTPSYGPGTEAFF; J gene: TRBJ1-1; V gene: TRBV5-1; clone size: NA; D gene: NA
CDR3 DNA: TGTGCCAGCAGTTACTCGGGGGGATACTACGAGCAGTACTTC; CDR3 protein: CASSYSGGYYEQYF; J gene: TRBJ2-7; V gene: TRBV6-5; clone size: NA; D gene: NA
CDR3 DNA: TGTGCCAGCAGGCCCGGGACCCGGGGGAGCAATCAGCCCCAGCATTTT; CDR3 protein: CASRPGTRGSNQPQHF; J gene: TRBJ1-5; V gene: TRBV28; clone size: NA; D gene: NA
CDR3 DNA: TGTGCCAGCAGTCAAACCCGGGACGTATTCAATCAGCCCCAGCATTTT; CDR3 protein: CASSQTRDVFNQPQHF; J gene: TRBJ1-5; V gene: TRBV2; clone size: once; D gene: NA
CDR3 DNA: TGTGCCAGCAGTTTGGAGCAGAAACTAGCCCCCGGGGAGCTGTTTTTT; CDR3 protein: CASSLEQKLAPGELFF; J gene: TRBJ2-2; V gene: TRBV28; clone size: NA; D gene: NA
CDR3 DNA: TGTGCCAGCAGCTTTTGGGACAGGGAAGAGACCCAGTACTTC; CDR3 protein: CASSFWDREETQYF; J gene: TRBJ2-5; V gene: TRBV7-9; clone size: NA; D gene: TRBD1
CDR3 DNA: TGTGCCAGCAGCTGGGGACTAGCGGGAGAGGGAGAGACCCAGTACTTC; CDR3 protein: CASSWGLAGEGETQYF; J gene: TRBJ2-5; V gene: TRBV7-2; clone size: NA; D gene: TRBD2
CDR3 DNA: TGTGCCAGCAGTTTATCCGGGGTGAAAAACATTCAGTACTTC; CDR3 protein: CASSLSGVKNIQYF; J gene: TRBJ2-4; V gene: TRBV28; clone size: NA; D gene: NA
CDR3 DNA: TGTGCCAGCAGCTTAGGGCCGGGCCCCTCCTACGAGCAGTACTTC; CDR3 protein: CASSLGPGPSYEQYF; J gene: TRBJ2-7; V gene: TRBV7-8; clone size: NA; D gene: NA